Sequencing of this T cell receptor beta chain was carried out in a study of T cells after yellow fever vaccination. Whole-study findings and limits: Compared with primary, the secondary response was weaker and peaked at day 5, not 15.

Trimming shortened V by 1 base and J by 8 bases, and 11 bases separated the two germline ends. Germline CDR1 and CDR2: LGHNT and FRNRAP. This CDR3 spans 13 amino acids. This clonotype was detected ten times or more. Its antigen remains unidentified. TCRdb fed the 5' RACE reads into MiXCR, producing one record per CDR3 protein. The sample lists a few hundred thousand distinct CDR3 sequences, roughly 9% occurring once. The sequencing used CD4+ T cells sorted from PBMCs, collected 5 days after the yellow fever booster vaccination. The sequence was collected from a man between 18 and 35 years old who received the YFV17D yellow fever vaccine. V gene TRBV12-5 combines with J gene TRBJ1-2; no reliable D call. For the CDR3, the DNA is TGTGCTAGTGGTTTGGCAGGTGGCAGGGGCTACACCTTC. Amino acids: CASGLAGGRGYTF.